This is a list of T cell receptor beta chains from one sample in a study of shared clonotypes between healthy human individuals. Clones were sequenced by immunoSEQ multiplex PCR, and TCRdb holds only the in-frame ones, with some missing. The sample records millions of clones, roughly 95% being singletons. Sequenced: naive CD4+ T cells sorted from blood. The receptors were gathered from a young man in good health. Both conserved end residues are part of each CDR3. The D gene is left open where the match is weak. The size field is filled for only some rows; it gives once, few, many or a size class.

16	once	TRBV7-6	TRBJ1-1	TRBD1	TGTGCCAGCAGCCCCCAACCGGGACAGGGAGTCACTGAAGCTTTCTTT	CASSPQPGQGVTEAFF
14	-	TRBV6-6	TRBJ2-5	-	TGTGCCAGCAGTTACCCCGTTGCTGCAGAGACCCAGTACTTC	CASSYPVAAETQYF
15	few	TRBV25-1	TRBJ2-2	TRBD1	TGTGCCAGCAGTGAGACAGGGATGAACACCGGGGAGCTGTTTTTT	CASSETGMNTGELFF
15	-	TRBV6-1	TRBJ1-5	-	TGTGCCAGCAGTGATAACGGAGGGTTTGGTCAGCCCCAGCATTTT	CASSDNGGFGQPQHF
14	-	TRBV7-2	TRBJ2-5	-	TGTGCCAGCAGCTTAGCCCTCGGACCACAGACCCAGTACTTC	CASSLALGPQTQYF
13	-	TRBV30	TRBJ2-1	TRBD2	TGTGCCTGCCTAGCGGGAGCCTACAATGAGCAGTTCTTC	CACLAGAYNEQFF
13	-	TRBV6-1	TRBJ1-4	-	TGTGCCAGCACTCCCGGGACGGCTGAAAAACTGTTTTTT	CASTPGTAEKLFF
13	-	TRBV4-1	TRBJ2-3	TRBD2	TGCGCCAGCAGCCAAGGGGAGGGAGATACGCAGTATTTT	CASSQGEGDTQYF
16	once	TRBV25-1	TRBJ1-1	-	TGTGCCAGCAGTGAAGGGCATCTAGCTCTTAACACTGAAGCTTTCTTT	CASSEGHLALNTEAFF
13	-	TRBV28	TRBJ1-5	-	TGTGCCAGCAGCCCCGGGAGCAATCAGCCCCAGCATTTT	CASSPGSNQPQHF
16	-	TRBV7-3	TRBJ1-5	TRBD1	TGTGCCAGCAGCCAGGGGGCCAGGGAGAGCTATCAGCCCCAGCATTTT	CASSQGARESYQPQHF
15	-	TRBV5-1	TRBJ2-2	TRBD1	TGCGCCAGCGGAGTCAGCTCAGGGGGCACCGGGGAGCTGTTTTTT	CASGVSSGGTGELFF
14	-	TRBV18	TRBJ2-7	TRBD2	TGTGCCAGCTCACCGGGTAGCGGGTCCTACGAGCAGTACTTC	CASSPGSGSYEQYF
16	-	TRBV11-2	TRBJ2-5	TRBD1	TGTGCCAGCAGCTTAGATCGGACAGGGGGTAGAGAGACCCAGTACTTC	CASSLDRTGGRETQYF
13	-	TRBV19	TRBJ1-1	-	TGTGCCAGTAGTATCGGAAAAAACACTGAAGCTTTCTTT	CASSIGKNTEAFF
16	-	TRBV6-6	TRBJ2-1	TRBD2	TGTGCCAGCAGTCTCGCCGGCGGGAGGTCCTACAATGAGCAGTTCTTC	CASSLAGGRSYNEQFF
19	-	TRBV27	TRBJ2-2	-	TGTGCCAGCAGTTTATGGTACGAGCCGAGGGCCTTGAACACCGGGGAGCTGTTTTTT	CASSLWYEPRALNTGELFF
14	once	TRBV6-6	TRBJ1-2	-	TGTGCCAGCAGTTACTCAGGGGAGAACTATGGCTACACCTTC	CASSYSGENYGYTF
20	-	TRBV11-3	TRBJ1-5	-	TGTGCCAGCAGCTTAAAAGGGGCGGACTGCGGTTATGTTTGCAATCAGCCCCAGCATTTT	CASSLKGADCGYVCNQPQHF
14	-	TRBV19	TRBJ1-3	-	TGTGCCAGTAGCGAGGGAATCTCTGGAAACACCATATATTTT	CASSEGISGNTIYF
13	-	TRBV6-6	TRBJ1-6	-	TGTGCCAGCGCCGAACGGGTCGGTTCACCCCTCCACTTT	CASAERVGSPLHF
11	-	TRBV5-6	TRBJ1-1	-	TGTGCCAGCAGCCACAGGGAGAAAGCTTTCTTT	CASSHREKAFF
13	-	TRBV2	TRBJ2-3	-	TGTGCCAGCAGTGTAGGGGGGACAGATACGCAGTATTTT	CASSVGGTDTQYF
13	-	TRBV6-5	TRBJ1-6	-	TGTGCCAGCAGTTACTCAAGAAATTCACCCCTCCACTTT	CASSYSRNSPLHF
14	-	TRBV19	TRBJ2-7	-	TGTGCCAGTAACAACCAACGGGACATCGACGAGCAGTACTTC	CASNNQRDIDEQYF
16	-	TRBV13	TRBJ2-3	TRBD2	TGTGCCAGCAGCTTAGATAGCGGGAGTAGCACAGATACGCAGTATTTT	CASSLDSGSSTDTQYF
16	-	TRBV18	TRBJ2-1	-	TGTGCCAGCTCACGACGCTACGGGCAGTCCTACAATGAGCAGTTCTTC	CASSRRYGQSYNEQFF
14	-	TRBV7-2	TRBJ2-2	-	TGTGCCAGCAGCTTTTTCCGGGAGTTCGGGGAGCTGTTTTTT	CASSFFREFGELFF
14	-	TRBV5-6	TRBJ2-1	-	TGTGCCAGCAGCCCGGGACTGGGGAGAGATGAGCAGTTCTTC	CASSPGLGRDEQFF
15	-	TRBV5-1	TRBJ2-3	-	TGCGCCAGCAGCGGCGACGGAAGAAGCACAGATACGCAGTATTTT	CASSGDGRSTDTQYF
13	-	TRBV9	TRBJ1-4	-	TGTGCCAGCAGCGTAGGTCCAAATGAAAAACTGTTTTTT	CASSVGPNEKLFF
14	-	TRBV5-1	TRBJ2-3	-	TGCGCCAGCAGCTTGGCCACAGTCCCAGATACGCAGTATTTT	CASSLATVPDTQYF
15	-	TRBV30	TRBJ2-7	TRBD2	TGTGCCTGGACCCAGGGAGGGAAGATTTCCTACGAGCAGTACTTC	CAWTQGGKISYEQYF
13	-	TRBV6-5	TRBJ2-3	-	TGTGCCAGCAGGGGGTCGTTGCGCCATACGCAGTATTTT	CASRGSLRHTQYF
16	-	TRBV5-1	TRBJ2-1	TRBD2	TGCGCCAGCAGCTCCGCGGCGGGAGGCTCCTACAATGAGCAGTTCTTC	CASSSAAGGSYNEQFF
17	-	TRBV9	TRBJ1-6	-	TGTGCCAGCAGCGTAGCTGATGAGGACAGCTATAATTCACCCCTCCACTTT	CASSVADEDSYNSPLHF
11	-	TRBV23-1	TRBJ2-7	-	TGCGCCAGCAGTCATCCGCGCGAGCAGTACTTC	CASSHPREQYF
12	-	TRBV6-1	TRBJ1-1	-	TGTGCCAGCAGTAACAGCCTCACTGAAGCTTTCTTT	CASSNSLTEAFF
15	-	TRBV9	TRBJ2-1	-	TGTGCCAGCAGCGTAGGTGGATCCCGATACAATGAGCAGTTCTTC	CASSVGGSRYNEQFF
14	-	TRBV6-1	TRBJ1-5	-	TGTGCCAGCCAACAGGTATCATCTAATCAGCCCCAGCATTTT	CASQQVSSNQPQHF
15	-	TRBV5-1	TRBJ1-1	-	TGCGCCAGCAGCCTTTCCCTTAGACAGGCCGCTGAAGCTTTCTTT	CASSLSLRQAAEAFF
14	-	TRBV6-1	TRBJ1-2	TRBD1	TGTGCCAGCAGTGGACAGGGTAATCGGTATGGCTACACCTTC	CASSGQGNRYGYTF